These 18 T cell receptor beta chains were sequenced from one sample in a study of cytomegalovirus exposure and HLA in healthy donors. PCR used 60 Vbeta primers and 13 Jbeta primers. Sequencing was performed with immunoSEQ multiplex PCR; in TCRdb, only in-frame clones are kept and a portion is missing. The sample lists about 130,000 clones, approximately 82% seen once, with approximately 1.5% in the top ten. Sequenced material: PBMCs. All receptors derive from a female donor in good health and CMV-seronegative.

The chain couples TRBV19 to TRBJ2-1, with D possibly TRBD1 on 5 matching bases. V dropped 4 bases and J dropped 10 bases, with 17 bases sitting between them. CDR3 length: 14 amino acids. Germline V gives CDR1 LNHDA, CDR2 SQIVND (reference sequence). The CDR3, as DNA: TGTGCCAGTAGTAGGGGCAGGGAAGATGGAGAGCAGTTCTTC. It encodes CASSRGREDGEQFF.

A few counts support this clone. This chain links TRBV7-2 with TRBJ2-7; no clear D gene. The germline V gene encodes CDR1 SGHTA and CDR2 FQGNSA. This CDR3 is built from 13 residues. V lost 0 bases and J lost 6, with 9 bases in between. As DNA, the CDR3 is TGTGCCAGCAGCTTAGCCCCTTCTAGCGAGCAGTACTTC. It codes for CASSLAPSSEQYF.

The chain combines TRBV13 with TRBJ2-7; TRBD2 matches 7 bases. V shed 5 bases and J 2 bases; nucleotides not matched to a gene: 12. This CDR3 spans 16 amino acids. Germline values: CDR1 PRHDT, CDR2 FYEKMQ (reference sequence). CDR3 residues: CASSPWGGGSAYEQYF. CDR3 nucleotides: TGTGCCAGCAGCCCCTGGGGCGGCGGGAGCGCCTACGAGCAGTACTTC. The full variable domain, completed using reference TRBV13 and TRBJ2-7, is AAGVIQSPRHLIKEKRETATLKCYPIPRHDTVYWYQQGPGQDPQFLISFYEKMQSDKGSIPDRFSAQQFSDYHSELNMSSLELGDSALYFCASSPWGGGSAYEQYFGPGTRLTVT.

This chain connects TRBV7-6 to TRBJ2-3; TRBD2 aligns across 9 bases. The germline CDR1 and CDR2 sequences are SGHVS and FNYEAQ. This CDR3 is built from 19 residues. V lost 4 bases, J lost 3 bases, and 17 bases stayed unmatched. CDR3: CASSYYRRSASGTTDTQYF. The CDR3 nucleotides are TGTGCCAGCAGCTATTACCGAAGGAGTGCTAGCGGGACTACAGATACGCAGTATTTT.

The genes are TRBV7-3 and TRBJ2-1, with D tentatively TRBD1 (5 bases). The V end was cut by 5 bases, the J end by 8 bases, with 13 bases between. The CDR3 is 13 amino acids. Germline V CDR1 and CDR2: SGHTA, FQGTGA. CDR3 nucleotides: TGTGCCAGCAGCCTTATTCAGGGTGATGAGCAGTTCTTC. Its protein product is CASSLIQGDEQFF.

This clone was seen a few times. The rearrangement uses TRBV13 and TRBJ2-7; 10 bases align to TRBD2. J was trimmed by 2 bases and V by 3 bases; bases with no gene match: 16. This CDR3 is 19 amino acids long. CDR1 is PRHDT, CDR2 FYEKMQ, per germline (reference sequence). Here the CDR3 DNA reads TGTGCCAGCAGCTTGGGGGGCTATCTAGCGGGAGTAAGAACCTACGAGCAGTACTTC. It codes for CASSLGGYLAGVRTYEQYF.

The DNA for the CDR3 is TGTGCCAGCAGCTTGGACAGTTTTAACACTGAAGCTTTCTTT. Encoded protein: CASSLDSFNTEAFF. The rearrangement uses TRBV11-3 and TRBJ1-1; D possibly corresponds to TRBD1 (6 bases). V lost 3 bases and J lost 2, with 10 bases in between. The CDR3 length is 14 residues. The germline gives CDR1 SGHNT, CDR2 YENEEA.

V usage is TRBV10-3 and J usage is TRBJ1-5; 10 nucleotides align to TRBD1. The CDR3 consists of 13 residues. Trimming at V came to 8 bases and at J to 6 bases, leaving 4 bases not matched to a gene. The V gene's germline CDR1 is ENHRY and CDR2 SYGVKD. The CDR3 DNA follows: TGTGCCATCGGGACAGGGGAATCTCAGCCCCAGCATTTT. It codes for CAIGTGESQPQHF.

The CDR3, as DNA: TGTCCTGGGAGCGCACAGGGGAAGGGACAGGAGCCCGAGCAGTACTTC. Translated: CPGSAQGKGQEPEQYF. The genes are TRBV22-1 and TRBJ2-7; the table's D call, TRBD1, was not checked against the DNA. TRBV22-1 constitutes a pseudogene. The CDR3 totals 16 residues.

V usage is TRBV28 and J usage is TRBJ1-2; a possible D gene is TRBD1 (6 bases). This CDR3 is built from 12 residues. V was trimmed by 6 bases and J by 8 bases, leaving 13 bases between them. CDR1 MDHEN and CDR2 SYDVKM come from the germline V gene. The CDR3 DNA follows: TGTGCCAGCAGCCAGGACAGCTGGGGCTACACCTTC. Translation: CASSQDSWGYTF.

The genes are TRBV28 and TRBJ1-5, with 9 bases identical to TRBD1. The trim removed 6 bases at V and 5 bases at J, leaving 2 bases unmatched. The CDR3 has 13 amino acids. Germline V gene data show CDR1 as MDHEN and CDR2 as SYDVKM. CDR3 protein: CASRQGADQPQHF. The CDR3 DNA sequence: TGTGCCAGCAGACAGGGGGCGGATCAGCCCCAGCATTTT. Complete variable domain (other parts from reference TRBV28 and TRBJ1-5): DVKVTQSSRYLVKRTGEKVFLECVQDMDHENMFWYRQDPGLGLRLIYFSYDVKMKEKGDIPEGYSVSREKKERFSLILESASTNQTSMYLCASRQGADQPQHFGDGTRLSIL.

The chain couples TRBV7-9 to TRBJ2-1; the D gene is possibly TRBD2 (5 bases). Trimming stripped 0 bases from V and 4 bases from J, with 7 bases between. This CDR3 comprises 14 residues. The V gene's germline CDR1 is SEHNR and CDR2 FQNEAQ (reference sequence). As DNA, the CDR3 is TGTGCCAGCAGCTTAGCGGGAGCTTACAATGAGCAGTTCTTC. The encoded protein is CASSLAGAYNEQFF.

V usage is TRBV9 and J usage is TRBJ2-7, with 8 bases lining up with TRBD1. Germline V CDR1 and CDR2: SGDLS, YYNGEE. Germline trimming cut 4 bases from V and 2 bases from J; bases unmatched to any gene: 8. CDR3 length equals 15 residues. The CDR3 loop is CASSPGTGFTYEQYF. The CDR3 DNA reads as TGTGCCAGCAGCCCCGGGACAGGATTTACCTACGAGCAGTACTTC.

A note on this clone: The germline gene is not matched at one end of the junction; a read error may be the cause. The chain is built from TRBV4-1 and TRBJ1-2; D possibly corresponds to TRBD1 (5 bases). The CDR3 is 13 residues long. Looked up from germline, CDR1 is MGHRA and CDR2 is YSYEKL. The CDR3 region has the DNA TGCGCCAGCAGCCAAGGCGGGGCCAGCGTTTCATCCTTC. Its protein product is CASSQGGASVSSF.

The chain is built from TRBV11-2 and TRBJ2-1; D is uncertain. The germline V gene encodes CDR1 SGHAT and CDR2 FQNNGV. The length of the CDR3 is 17 residues. Trimming left V 0 bases short and J 5 bases short, with 17 bases between. CDR3 coding DNA: TGTGCCAGCAGCTTAGATAAAACAGAGACCATCAACAATGAGCAGTTCTTC. As protein: CASSLDKTETINNEQFF.

This sequence joins TRBV5-1 and TRBJ2-3, with 7 bases that match TRBD2. The CDR3 totals 16 residues. Looked up from germline, CDR1 is SGHRS and CDR2 is YFSETQ. Unmatched junction bases numbered 6, after V lost 2 bases and J lost 0 bases. CDR3 loop: CASSFARELSTDTQYF. The CDR3 DNA sequence: TGCGCCAGCAGCTTTGCGCGGGAGCTTAGCACAGATACGCAGTATTTT.

The rearrangement links TRBV19 to TRBJ1-2, with 9 bases lining up with TRBD1. Germline CDR1 is LNHDA and CDR2 is SQIVND (reference sequence). There are 15 residues in the CDR3. Losses at the gene ends were 5 bases for V and 5 bases for J; bases not matched to a gene: 9. DNA for the CDR3: TGTGCCAGTAGTTTCGGGCCCGGGACAGGGTATGGCTACACCTTC. Translating gives CASSFGPGTGYGYTF.

The V and J genes are TRBV5-1 and TRBJ2-6; 9 bases are shared with TRBD1. CDR3 length: 17 residues. Germline CDR1 SGHRS, CDR2 YFSETQ. Trimming took 1 base from V and 1 from J; bases not matched to a gene: 3. Written as DNA, the CDR3 is TGCGCCAGCAGCTTGACAGGGGGCGTTTCTGGGGCCAACGTCCTGACTTTC. As protein: CASSLTGGVSGANVLTF.